This TCR beta chain comes out of a study of T cell changes during pregnancy in multiple sclerosis. The protocol was immunoSEQ multiplex PCR, while the TCRdb copy is restricted to in-frame clones and leaves out a portion. The sample contains 85,000 to 130,000 clones, around 90% of which appear only once. V lost 5 bases and J 0 bases, leaving 11 bases between the germline ends. Germline V gene sequence: CDR1 MNHEY, CDR2 SMNVEV (reference sequence). CDR3 length: 15 amino acids. This specimen was peripheral blood, taken in the second trimester of pregnancy. The rearrangement uses TRBV27 and TRBJ1-5; TRBD1 might be the D (5 bases). This clonotype was obtained from a female donor with multiple sclerosis, enrolled in a pregnancy study. In DNA form, the CDR3 reads TGTGCCAGCAGTGGAGGGGATTATAGCAATCAGCCCCAGCATTTT. This translates into CASSGGDYSNQPQHF.